Below, 5 T cell receptor beta chains from the same sample are listed, as sequenced in a study of graft-versus-host responses after intestinal transplantation. These receptors are not linked to any known antigen. Data came from immunoSEQ multiplex PCR; TCRdb stores just in-frame clones and leaves some out. Of about 110,000 clones listed, around 92% are singletons. Sequenced material: unstimulated CD8+ T cells sorted from spleen or lymph node cells, taken before transplant. These receptors originate from a human donor who was the organ donor for an intestinal transplant.

This chain links TRBV5-6 with TRBJ2-1; 10 positions match TRBD1. This CDR3 contains 15 residues. Trimming took 4 bases from V and 4 from J; bases not matched to a gene: 5. The germline V gene has CDR1 SGHDT and CDR2 YYEEEE. CDR3 in DNA: TGTGCCAGCAGCATCCGGGACAGGGGTTACAATGAGCAGTTCTTC. It specifies CASSIRDRGYNEQFF.

Notes on this clone: One junction end does not reproduce the germline sequence, and a read error may be involved. The gene calls are TRBV19 and TRBJ1-1, with D uncertain. The CDR3 runs to 12 residues. Germline V gives CDR1 LNHDA, CDR2 SQIVND (reference sequence). The CDR3 is CAGSIGGAEAFF. Here the CDR3 DNA reads TGTGCCGGTAGTATCGGAGGAGCTGAAGCTTTCTTT.

The chain combines TRBV11-2 with TRBJ2-7; 7 nucleotides line up with TRBD1. Trimming took 1 base from V and 4 from J; bases not matched to a gene: 7. Germline values: CDR1 SGHAT, CDR2 FQNNGV. CDR3 length: 15 amino acids. The CDR3 protein is CASSLVGQEIYEQYF. CDR3 bases: TGTGCCAGCAGCTTAGTAGGACAGGAGATTTACGAGCAGTACTTC.

The V call is TRBV28, the J call TRBJ2-4; the D call may be TRBD1 or TRBD2 (6 bases each). V dropped 8 bases and J dropped 7 bases, with 15 bases sitting between them. The CDR3 runs 13 residues. Germline V gene data show CDR1 as MDHEN and CDR2 as SYDVKM. CDR3 sequence: CASVLGGANIQYF. The CDR3 nucleotides read TGTGCCAGCGTTTTGGGGGGCGCGAACATTCAGTACTTC. The variable domain in full, with the rest retrieved from reference TRBV28 and TRBJ2-4, is DVKVTQSSRYLVKRTGEKVFLECVQDMDHENMFWYRQDPGLGLRLIYFSYDVKMKEKGDIPEGYSVSREKKERFSLILESASTNQTSMYLCASVLGGANIQYFGAGTRLSVL.

The genes are TRBV4-1 and TRBJ1-1; D is ambiguous. Germline CDR1 MGHRA, CDR2 YSYEKL. CDR3 length equals 13 residues. The ends were cut back, 0 bases at V and 8 bases at J, with 10 bases in the middle. CDR3 nucleotide sequence: TGCGCCAGCAGCCAAGAGGTCGCAGCGGAAGCTTTCTTT. It yields the protein CASSQEVAAEAFF.